Reported below is one T cell receptor (beta chain). The germline gives CDR1 SGDLS, CDR2 YYNGEE. V was clipped by 1 base and J by 4 bases; unmatched bases: 10. This CDR3 has 17 residues. This entry is derived from a study of cytomegalovirus exposure and HLA in healthy donors. Profiling relied on immunoSEQ multiplex PCR, and the TCRdb table lists in-frame clones only, not all of them. The sample has 82,000 or so clones, 90% to 95% seen once. The TCR was taken from a woman between 18 and 30 years old in good health and CMV-seronegative. The chain recombines TRBV9 with TRBJ2-3, with 9 bases that match TRBD2. Sequencing was performed on PBMCs. CDR3 residues: CASSVPRLAGISDTQYF. The CDR3 bases are TGTGCCAGCAGCGTACCCCGCCTAGCGGGAATTTCAGATACGCAGTATTTT.